The 23 T cell receptor beta chains listed next were all sequenced from one sample in a study of blood T cell repertoires in COVID-19. The assay was immunoSEQ multiplex PCR, and TCRdb's table has in-frame clones only and misses some. The sample includes about 120,000 clones, around three quarters seen only once; the top ten take 3% to 4.5%. Source material: peripheral blood. The receptor set was obtained from a woman of 80 years or more with acute or convalescent COVID-19.

This chain joins TRBV9 and TRBJ1-3, with 11 nucleotides matching TRBD1. Unmatched junction bases numbered 9, after V lost 5 bases and J lost 2 bases. The germline gives CDR1 SGDLS, CDR2 YYNGEE. The CDR3 is 17 amino acids. The DNA of the CDR3 is TGTGCCAGCAGTGCAAGGACAGGGGGCAGTACTGGAAACACCATATATTTT. Protein: CASSARTGGSTGNTIYF.

The chain joins TRBV11-2 to TRBJ1-5; a weak D match, TRBD1 (5 bases). The ends were cut back, 0 bases at V and 6 bases at J, with 9 bases in the middle. Germline lookup yields CDR1 SGHAT and CDR2 FQNNGV. CDR3 length equals 14 residues. This chain's CDR3 is CASSLERGGQPQHF. The CDR3 coding sequence is TGTGCCAGCAGCTTAGAACGCGGGGGTCAGCCCCAGCATTTT.

V usage is TRBV2 and J usage is TRBJ1-5; the D gene is possibly TRBD1 (5 bases). Trimming left V 3 bases short and J 6 bases short, with 12 bases between. Germline V gives CDR1 SNHLY, CDR2 FYNNEI. The CDR3 has 14 amino acids. The CDR3 here is CASSDWGGGQPQHF. DNA for the CDR3: TGTGCCAGCAGTGATTGGGGGGGAGGTCAGCCCCAGCATTTT.

The chain joins TRBV28 to TRBJ1-2; a possible D gene is TRBD1 (5 bases). V was pared by 8 bases and J by 5 bases, with 21 bases between. The germline V gene has CDR1 MDHEN and CDR2 SYDVKM. The CDR3 has 15 amino acids. CDR3 nucleotide sequence: TGTGCCAGCCGCGAGACCAGACAGATCCCTTATGGCTACACCTTC. Translating it yields CASRETRQIPYGYTF.

V gene TRBV5-1 combines with J gene TRBJ1-1; D unresolved. There are 14 residues in the CDR3. The germline V gene encodes CDR1 SGHRS and CDR2 YFSETQ. V lost 1 base and J lost 0, with 7 bases in between. CDR3 sequence: CASSLSAVNTEAFF. CDR3 in DNA: TGCGCCAGCAGCTTGTCGGCGGTGAACACTGAAGCTTTCTTT.

This rearrangement joins TRBV4-2 to TRBJ1-2; weak D call: TRBD1 (5 bases). In germline, CDR1 is LGHNA, CDR2 YNFKEQ. The CDR3 has 14 amino acids. V was pared by 1 base and J by 8 bases, with 14 bases between. CDR3 amino acids: CASSQAQGLEGYTF. As DNA, the CDR3 is TGTGCCAGCAGCCAAGCCCAGGGTTTAGAGGGCTACACCTTC.

CDR3 coding DNA: TGTGCCAGCAGTTACTTCGGGCAGGGTGGTTGGCCCCAGCATTTT. Its protein product is CASSYFGQGGWPQHF. The chain uses TRBV6-2 or TRBV6-3 and TRBJ1-5, with a tentative D call TRBD1 (5 bases). Trimming took 1 base from V and 9 from J, leaving 16 bases between them. CDR1 is MNHEY and CDR2 is SVGEGT in the germline V gene. This CDR3 has 15 amino acids.

The chain employs TRBV28 and TRBJ1-5; 8 nucleotides match TRBD1. From germline, CDR1 is MDHEN and CDR2 SYDVKM. CDR3 length: 12 amino acids. J lost 7 bases, V lost 10 bases, and 6 bases had no gene match. DNA for the CDR3: TGTGCCACCGACAGGGGTTTACAGCCCCAGCATTTT. Translated, it gives CATDRGLQPQHF.

This chain uses TRBV10-3 with TRBJ2-3; maybe TRBD1 (6 bases). This CDR3 is built from 15 residues. Per the germline V gene, CDR1 is ENHRY and CDR2 is SYGVKD. Trimming cost V 4 bases and J 1 base, with 12 bases left between them. CDR3 nucleotide sequence: TGTGCCATCAGTGGGGGACAACCTGGCACAGATACGCAGTATTTT. Residues: CAISGGQPGTDTQYF.

CDR3 coding DNA: TGTGCCAGCAGCGGTCGGGGGACGATGAACACTGAAGCTTTCTTT. Amino acid sequence: CASSGRGTMNTEAFF. The chain employs TRBV5-5 and TRBJ1-1; tentative D call: TRBD1 (5 bases). Trimming removed 4 bases from V and 0 bases from J, with 13 bases in between. The CDR3 sequence is 15 residues long. Per the germline V gene, CDR1 is SGHKS and CDR2 is YYEKEE (reference sequence). The variable domain in full, with the rest retrieved from reference TRBV5-5 and TRBJ1-1, is DAGVTQSPTHLIKTRGQQVTLRCSPISGHKSVSWYQQVLGQGPQFIFQYYEKEERGRGNFPDRFSARQFPNYSSELNVNALLLGDSALYLCASSGRGTMNTEAFFGQGTRLTVV.

A few counts support this clone. The gene calls are TRBV9 and TRBJ1-3, with D perhaps matching TRBD1 (5 bases). Trimming removed 4 bases at V and 2 bases at J, with 16 bases between. The CDR3 is made up of 16 amino acids. Germline-derived CDR1 and CDR2 are SGDLS and YYNGEE. The CDR3 region has the DNA TGTGCCAGCAGCCCCCTCCCAGCGGGGGCTGGAAACACCATATATTTT. Protein sequence: CASSPLPAGAGNTIYF.

This clone was counted once. This rearrangement joins TRBV7-2 to TRBJ1-5, with a possible D match to TRBD1 (6 bases). Germline V gives CDR1 SGHTA, CDR2 FQGNSA. Trimming took off 1 base at V and 5 bases at J, with 9 bases between the two ends. CDR3 size: 14 residues. The CDR3 here is CASSLEGGYQPQHF. The DNA for the CDR3 is TGTGCCAGCAGCTTAGAGGGGGGGTATCAGCCCCAGCATTTT.

This clone is a singleton in its sample. The chain links TRBV19 to TRBJ1-2; D might be TRBD1 (5 bases). The CDR3 totals 17 residues. Trimming removed 7 bases from V and 3 bases from J, with 24 bases in between. Looked up from germline, CDR1 is LNHDA and CDR2 is SQIVND (reference sequence). This CDR3 reads CASTKNGPQGRDYGYTF. The CDR3 DNA is TGTGCCAGTACCAAGAATGGGCCGCAGGGTCGGGACTATGGCTACACCTTC.

This clone occurred a few times. The chain couples TRBV7-6 to TRBJ1-3, with TRBD1 as a possible D gene (5 bases). V lost 6 bases and J 4 bases, leaving 19 bases between the germline ends. Germline V gene data show CDR1 as SGHVS and CDR2 as FNYEAQ. The CDR3 length is 16 residues. The CDR3: CASSFRARVRGNTIYF. Here the CDR3 DNA reads TGTGCCAGCAGTTTCAGGGCCAGGGTGAGAGGAAACACCATATATTTT.

The V and J genes are TRBV29-1 and TRBJ2-2, with a tentative D call TRBD2 (5 bases). CDR1 and CDR2 from the germline V gene are SQVTM and ANQGSEA. The CDR3 has 13 amino acids. Trimming shortened V by 7 bases and J by 7 bases, and 16 bases separated the two germline ends. Written as DNA, the CDR3 is TGCAGCGCCGGGGTCTCAAGGGACGGGGAGCTGTTTTTT. Protein product: CSAGVSRDGELFF.

The gene calls are TRBV7-6 and TRBJ1-5; possibly TRBD1 for D (6 bases). In germline, CDR1 is SGHVS, CDR2 FNYEAQ. The V gene lost 1 base and the J gene lost 11 bases, with 24 bases spanning the gap. The CDR3 sequence is 17 residues long. The CDR3 nucleotides are TGTGCCAGCAGCTTAGGGGGAACAGGGCCCCGCGGAGAAGCCCAGCATTTT. Its protein product is CASSLGGTGPRGEAQHF.

The V gene is TRBV19, the J gene TRBJ2-3; 12 bases match TRBD2. Per germline, CDR1 LNHDA and CDR2 SQIVND (reference sequence). V lost 10 bases to trimming and J lost 2 bases; unmatched junction nucleotides: 4. The CDR3 is made up of 14 amino acids. As DNA, the CDR3 is TGTGCCACCCGACTAGCGGGAGACACAGATACGCAGTATTTT. Protein sequence: CATRLAGDTDTQYF.

The J gene is TRBJ1-5, the V gene TRBV5-1; D is ambiguous. The CDR3 sequence is 15 residues long. Germline lookup yields CDR1 SGHRS and CDR2 YFSETQ. The V gene lost 0 bases and the J gene lost 3 bases, with 10 bases spanning the gap. DNA of the CDR3: TGCGCCAGCAGCTTGGTCGGAGCAGACAATCAGCCCCAGCATTTT. This codes for CASSLVGADNQPQHF.

This clone was picked up one time. The rearrangement joins TRBV28 to TRBJ2-7, with 8 positions matching TRBD2. The CDR3 extends over 13 amino acids. Trimming at V came to 6 bases and at J to 2 bases, leaving 3 bases not matched to a gene. Germline CDR1 MDHEN, CDR2 SYDVKM. CDR3 sequence reads: CASRAGAPYEQYF. CDR3 in DNA: TGTGCCAGCAGAGCGGGAGCCCCCTACGAGCAGTACTTC.

The chain combines TRBV7-2 with TRBJ2-3, with D unresolved. Germline V gene lookup returns CDR1 SGHTA and CDR2 FQGNSA. This CDR3 is built from 14 residues. V was clipped by 1 base and J by 2 bases, with 7 bases between them. The CDR3 here is CASSLVSSTDTQYF. The CDR3 nucleotides read TGTGCCAGCAGCTTAGTCTCTTCCACAGATACGCAGTATTTT. Looking up the rest from reference TRBV7-2 and TRBJ2-3 gives the full variable domain: GAGVSQSPSNKVTEKGKDVELRCDPISGHTALYWYRQSLGQGLEFLIYFQGNSAPDKSGLPSDRFSAERTGGSVSTLTIQRTQQEDSAVYLCASSLVSSTDTQYFGPGTRLTVL.

The J gene is TRBJ2-5, the V gene TRBV6-2 or TRBV6-3; D unresolved. Looked up from germline, CDR1 is MNHEY and CDR2 is SVGEGT. The CDR3 is 14 amino acids. Trimming stripped 4 bases from V and 5 bases from J, with 14 bases between. Here the CDR3 reads CASSWFPRRETQYF. CDR3 sequence (DNA): TGTGCCAGCAGTTGGTTTCCTCGCCGGGAGACCCAGTACTTC.

This clone was seen more than once but under ten times. Distinct nucleotide sequences in the sample also encode this CDR3. The chain carries TRBV10-2 and TRBJ1-5; perhaps TRBD1 as D (6 bases). Deletions cut 2 bases from V and 2 bases from J, with 7 bases between. Germline assignment: CDR1 WSHSY and CDR2 SAAADI. The CDR3 consists of 14 residues. CDR3: CASSEAGGNQPQHF. The DNA of the CDR3 is TGCGCCAGCAGTGAGGCAGGGGGCAATCAGCCCCAGCATTTT.

The count of this clone is one. The chain recombines TRBV24-1 with TRBJ1-2, with 7 bases fitting TRBD1. The CDR3 is 14 residues long. V dropped 12 bases and J dropped 0; count of bases not matched to a gene: 9. The germline V gene has CDR1 KGHDR and CDR2 SFDVKD. CDR3 loop: CALIRDRANYGYTF. The CDR3 bases are TGTGCCCTAATACGGGACAGAGCTAACTATGGCTACACCTTC.